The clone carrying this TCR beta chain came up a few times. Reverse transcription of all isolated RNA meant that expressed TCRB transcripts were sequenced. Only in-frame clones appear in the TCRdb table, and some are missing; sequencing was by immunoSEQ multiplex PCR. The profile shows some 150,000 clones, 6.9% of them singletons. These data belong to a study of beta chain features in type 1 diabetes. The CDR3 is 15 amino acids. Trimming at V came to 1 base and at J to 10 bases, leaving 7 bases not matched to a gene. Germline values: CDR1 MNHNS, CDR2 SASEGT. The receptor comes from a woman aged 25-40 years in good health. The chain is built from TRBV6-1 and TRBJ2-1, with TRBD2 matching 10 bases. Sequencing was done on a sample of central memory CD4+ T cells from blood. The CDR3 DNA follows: TGTGCCAGCAGTGAAGGAGCGGGAGGGCCGAGGGAGCAGTTCTTC. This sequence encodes CASSEGAGGPREQFF.